A single sample is the source of the 2 T cell receptor beta chains below, sequenced in a study of shared clonotypes between healthy human individuals. Repertoires were generated with immunoSEQ multiplex PCR, while TCRdb's copy carries only in-frame clones and drops some. Among fewer than 2.5 million clones listed, approximately 93% were seen once. The source material was naive CD4+ T cells from PBMCs. Stated subset: CD45RA+ positively selected. These receptors originate from a man aged 18 to 29 in good health. Some clones in this sample may be carry-over from other donors' samples.

This chain links TRBV2 with TRBJ2-3, with D maybe TRBD2 (6 bases). The CDR3 length is 11 residues. The germline V gene has CDR1 SNHLY and CDR2 FYNNEI. Between the trimmed V and J ends, which lost 8 bases and 10 bases, there was a span of 13 bases. CDR3 nucleotides: TGTGCCAGCCGACGGGACTCAGCGCAGTATTTT. Residues: CASRRDSAQYF.

The genes are TRBV19 and TRBJ2-7, with 7 bases matching TRBD1. The CDR3 extends over 16 amino acids. The germline V gene has CDR1 LNHDA and CDR2 SQIVND (reference sequence). V gave up 5 bases and J gave up 2 bases; unmatched junction bases: 12. DNA for the CDR3: TGTGCCAGTAGTTCCGGGGACAGCCGCAACGCCTACGAGCAGTACTTC. Translation gives CASSSGDSRNAYEQYF.